The rows below give T cell receptor beta chains drawn from one sample of a study of blood T cells in healthy people across ages. TCRdb called the 5' RACE reads again in MiXCR, with one record for every CDR3 protein. This sample has hundreds of thousands of distinct CDR3 sequences, with under 30% found just once. Sequenced: blood. These receptors were collected from an elderly woman in good health. CDR3s include the opening cysteine and the closing phenylalanine or tryptophan. The D gene is left open where the match is weak. Clone size is stated in some rows and not others, as once, few, many or a class when expanded.

>NA|TRBV9|TRBJ2-7|NA
CASSAVVVGLYYEQYF
TGTGCCAGCAGCGCCGTGGTAGTGGGGCTCTACTACGAGCAGTACTTC
>TRBD2|TRBV4-2|TRBJ2-1|NA
CASSQGAGATSYNEQFF
TGTGCCAGCAGCCAAGGAGCGGGGGCCACCTCCTACAATGAGCAGTTCTTC
>NA|TRBV6-5|TRBJ1-2|few
CASSYSGAPGYTF
TGTGCCAGCAGTTACTCCGGAGCGCCCGGCTACACCTTC
>NA|TRBV12-3/TRBV12-4|TRBJ1-5|few
CASTLTRSNQPQHF
TGTGCCAGCACCCTGACCCGGAGCAATCAGCCCCAGCATTTT
>TRBD1|TRBV4-3|TRBJ1-2|many
CASSQHRGPNYGYTF
TGCGCCAGCAGTCAGCACAGGGGGCCTAACTATGGCTACACCTTC
>TRBD2|TRBV20-1|TRBJ2-3|many
CSASDSGTSGSTDTQYF
TGCAGTGCTAGTGACTCCGGGACTAGCGGGTCCACAGATACGCAGTATTTT
>TRBD1|TRBV27|TRBJ2-1|many
CASKPGQGASEQFF
TGTGCCAGCAAGCCGGGACAGGGGGCGAGTGAGCAGTTCTTC
>TRBD1|TRBV6-2/TRBV6-3|TRBJ2-7|many
CASSYPTGGSVYEQYF
TGTGCCAGCAGTTACCCAACAGGGGGGTCGGTCTACGAGCAGTACTTC
>NA|TRBV15|TRBJ2-3|many
CATSRARGLTDTQYF
TGTGCCACCAGCAGAGCAAGGGGATTGACAGATACGCAGTATTTT
>NA|TRBV6-2/TRBV6-3|TRBJ2-1|many
CASSFLEGGAYNEQFF
TGTGCCAGCAGTTTCCTGGAGGGGGGGGCCTACAATGAGCAGTTCTTC
>TRBD2|TRBV7-2|TRBJ2-7|many
CASSSSGGASEQYF
TGTGCCAGCAGCTCTAGCGGGGGGGCCTCCGAGCAGTACTTC
>NA|TRBV5-4|TRBJ1-2|NA
CASSLGIGVDGYTF
TGTGCCAGCAGCTTGGGGATTGGGGTTGATGGCTACACCTTC
>TRBD1|TRBV7-6|TRBJ2-2|NA
CASSPRWDRHTGELFF
TGTGCCAGCAGCCCAAGATGGGACAGACACACCGGGGAGCTGTTTTTT
>TRBD1|TRBV10-3|TRBJ1-1|many
CAISDQQGEWKAFF
TGTGCCATCAGTGACCAACAGGGGGAATGGAAAGCTTTCTTT
>NA|TRBV7-2|TRBJ2-5|many
CASSFETDRTQYF
TGTGCCAGCAGCTTTGAGACGGATCGTACCCAGTACTTC